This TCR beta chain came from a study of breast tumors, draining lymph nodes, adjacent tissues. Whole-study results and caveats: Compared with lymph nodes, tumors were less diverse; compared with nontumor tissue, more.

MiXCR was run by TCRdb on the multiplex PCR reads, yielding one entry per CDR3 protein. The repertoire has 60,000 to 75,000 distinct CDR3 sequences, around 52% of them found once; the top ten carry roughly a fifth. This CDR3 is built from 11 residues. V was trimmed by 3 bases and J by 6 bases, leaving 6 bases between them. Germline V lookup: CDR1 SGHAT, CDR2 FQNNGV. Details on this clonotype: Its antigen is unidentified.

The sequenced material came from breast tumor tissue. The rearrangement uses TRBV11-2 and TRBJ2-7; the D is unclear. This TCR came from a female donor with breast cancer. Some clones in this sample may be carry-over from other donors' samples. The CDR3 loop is CASSFWVEQYF. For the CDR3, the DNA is TGTGCCAGCAGCTTTTGGGTCGAGCAGTACTTC.